This TCR beta chain was identified during a study of T cells in narcolepsy. Study summary: Patients with NT1 or NT2 and healthy control donors were enrolled. Points from the study as a whole: Comparing one patient's CSF and blood CD4+ clonotypes highlighted HCRT- and TRIB2-specific autoreactive clonotypes. No autoreactive T cell clone sequences appeared in some memory CD4+ repertoires. Healthy controls reportedly lacked the autoreactive clonotypes serially found in patients' blood.

The CDR3 length is 15 residues. Germline V gene data show CDR1 as LNHNV and CDR2 as YYDKDF (reference sequence). V gave up 7 bases and J gave up 1 base; unmatched junction bases: 5. Assay used: immunoSEQ multiplex PCR; TCRdb lists only in-frame clones, some missing. In the table there are about 34,000 clones, more than 75% of which are singletons. A word on this clone: Its antigen is unidentified.

Sample: CD45RA- memory CD4+ T cells from PBMCs. The receptor comes from a human donor with narcolepsy. The chain carries TRBV15 and TRBJ2-1, with TRBD1 matching 9 bases. CDR3 sequence reads: CATKPGQGSYNEQFF. The CDR3 coding sequence is TGTGCCACCAAGCCGGGACAGGGATCCTACAATGAGCAGTTCTTC.